The TCR beta chain described here comes from a study of blood T cell repertoires in COVID-19. Study overall: COVID-19 samples collected from the United States, Italy and Spain covered acute and convalescent phases. The cDNA or gDNA used as material had been derived from T cells, B-cell-depleted T cells, or PBMCs.

The germline V gene has CDR1 SGHRS and CDR2 YFSETQ. The CDR3 loop spans 14 amino acids. The V gene lost 0 bases and the J gene lost 5 bases, with 11 bases spanning the gap. Methods used by the authors: Using reference gene primer amplification, nucleated cell counts were estimated. Produced via immunoSEQ multiplex PCR; TCRdb's table is partial and in-frame only. D and trimming were read from the DNA, whereas the V and J calls and clone size are those reported in that table. The top ten clones hold 13% of a sample with some 97,000 clones, about 85% of them seen once. The clonotype originates from a human donor in a cohort sampled during active COVID-19. V and J are TRBV5-1 and TRBJ1-2, with D unclear. Source material: peripheral blood. The DNA of the CDR3 is TGCGCCAGCAGCTTGGTGACTAACGGGTATGGCTACACCTTC. Encoded protein: CASSLVTNGYGYTF.